This entry is about one T cell receptor (beta chain). This specimen belongs to a study of blood T cell repertoires in COVID-19. Study at large: T cells, B-cell-depleted T cells, or PBMCs supplied cDNA or gDNA.

With 0 bases clipped from V and 2 bases from J, the junction kept 7 bases outside the gene matches. Germline-derived CDR1 and CDR2 are SGHRS and YFSETQ. CDR3 size: 17 residues. The assay was immunoSEQ multiplex PCR, and TCRdb's table has in-frame clones only and misses some. There are about 88,000 clones in the sample; nearly 90% occur only once, and 2.9% lies in the top ten. Material for sequencing was peripheral blood. J is TRBJ2-5 and V is TRBV5-1; 10 nucleotides agree with TRBD2. The TCR sequence derives from a woman of 80 years or more with acute or convalescent COVID-19. Here the CDR3 reads CASSLGLAGVGQETQYF. The CDR3 coding sequence is TGCGCCAGCAGCTTGGGGCTAGCGGGAGTAGGGCAAGAGACCCAGTACTTC. Filled out from reference TRBV5-1 and TRBJ2-5, the complete variable domain reads KAGVTQTPRYLIKTRGQQVTLSCSPISGHRSVSWYQQTPGQGLQFLFEYFSETQRNKGNFPGRFSGRQFSNSRSEMNVSTLELGDSALYLCASSLGLAGVGQETQYFGPGTRLLVL.